This T cell receptor (beta chain) originates from a study of blood T cell repertoires in COVID-19. Study-wide background: Specimens from acute and convalescent COVID-19 originated in the United States, Italy and Spain. The cDNA or gDNA used as material had been derived from T cells, B-cell-depleted T cells, or PBMCs.

In the study's own analysis: How many nucleated cells were present was estimated from reference gene primer amplification. TCRdb's copy holds only in-frame clones and misses some; the assay was immunoSEQ multiplex PCR. V and J calls and clone size come straight from that table; D and trimming were deduced from the DNA. This table holds 100,000 to 110,000 clones, 80% found once. The V and J ends lost 0 bases and 8 bases, in that order; junction bases with no gene match: 7. CDR1 is SGHRS and CDR2 is YFSETQ in the germline V gene. The CDR3 has 15 amino acids. This sequence was found in a woman in her 70s with acute or convalescent COVID-19. The sequenced sample was peripheral blood. V and J are TRBV5-1 and TRBJ1-2; 10 bases line up with TRBD1. The CDR3 region is CASSLDRGQGSGYTF. CDR3 bases: TGCGCCAGCAGCTTGGATAGGGGACAGGGGTCGGGCTACACCTTC. Using reference TRBV5-1 and TRBJ1-2 for the parts outside the CDR3, the full variable domain is KAGVTQTPRYLIKTRGQQVTLSCSPISGHRSVSWYQQTPGQGLQFLFEYFSETQRNKGNFPGRFSGRQFSNSRSEMNVSTLELGDSALYLCASSLDRGQGSGYTFGSGTRLTVV.